The 13 T cell receptor beta chains below were found in one sample sequenced in a study of blood T cell repertoires in COVID-19. Some clones are missing from TCRdb's copy, which holds only in-frame ones; the method was immunoSEQ multiplex PCR. The sample includes around 250,000 clones, more than 75% of them seen just once. Sample: peripheral blood. Source of these receptors: a woman aged 70-85 years with active or convalescent COVID-19.

This chain's CDR3 is CASSLARGYTGELFF. The CDR3, as DNA: TGTGCCAGCAGCTTAGCCAGGGGTTACACCGGGGAGCTGTTTTTT. The rearrangement uses TRBV11-3 and TRBJ2-2; perhaps TRBD1 as D (6 bases). The CDR3 is 15 amino acids. Trimming shortened V by 1 base and J by 3 bases, and 9 bases separated the two germline ends. Germline CDR1 SGHNT, CDR2 YENEEA.

This clone was detected only a few times. The gene calls are TRBV24-1 and TRBJ2-1; the D gene is possibly TRBD1 (5 bases). Trimming pared 0 bases from V and 0 bases from J, leaving 17 bases between. Germline CDR1 and CDR2: KGHDR and SFDVKD. The CDR3 sequence is 19 residues long. Here the CDR3 reads CATSDLRWQGQSSYNEQFF. CDR3 DNA sequence: TGTGCCACCAGTGATTTGCGGTGGCAGGGCCAGAGCTCCTACAATGAGCAGTTCTTC.

The chain uses TRBV9 and TRBJ1-6; 7 nucleotides agree with TRBD1. The V and J ends lost 7 bases and 7 bases, in that order; junction bases with no gene match: 5. The length of the CDR3 is 13 residues. Per germline, CDR1 SGDLS and CDR2 YYNGEE. In DNA form, the CDR3 reads TGTGCCAGCCAAGACAGGGTCAATTCACCCCTCCACTTT. Translation: CASQDRVNSPLHF. Full variable domain (rest looked up from reference TRBV9 and TRBJ1-6): DSGVTQTPKHLITATGQRVTLRCSPRSGDLSVYWYQQSLDQGLQFLIQYYNGEERAKGNILERFSAQQFPDLHSELNLSSLELGDSALYFCASQDRVNSPLHFGNGTRLTVT.

The genes are TRBV4-3 and TRBJ1-4; 11 nucleotides match TRBD1. Per germline, CDR1 LGHNA and CDR2 YSLEER. The CDR3 spans 15 residues. The ends lost 0 bases at V and 11 bases at J; junction bases unmatched: 5. The CDR3 nucleotides are TGCGCCAGCAGCCAAGAGGGACAGGGGGAAGAGAAACTGTTTTTT. The encoded protein is CASSQEGQGEEKLFF.

The chain joins TRBV7-2 to TRBJ1-1; D gene uncertain. With 1 base removed from V and 4 bases from J, the gap between germline ends came to 13 bases. The CDR3 spans 15 residues. Germline V gene sequence: CDR1 SGHTA, CDR2 FQGNSA. The CDR3 protein is CASSLDTHVVTEAFF. CDR3 bases: TGTGCCAGCAGCTTAGACACCCACGTCGTCACTGAAGCTTTCTTT.

The CDR3: CASSYSGRGPINGYTF. CDR3 coding DNA: TGTGCCAGCAGTTACTCGGGGCGGGGTCCTATCAATGGCTACACCTTC. The chain has TRBV6-5 and TRBJ1-2, with D possibly TRBD1 on 5 matching bases. V was pared by 0 bases and J by 6 bases, with 17 bases between. Looked up from germline, CDR1 is MNHEY and CDR2 is SVGAGI. The CDR3 loop spans 16 amino acids.

The chain combines TRBV14 with TRBJ2-1, with TRBD1 as a possible D gene (5 bases). The CDR3 loop spans 12 amino acids. Germline-derived CDR1 and CDR2 are SGHDN and FVKESK. V gave up 2 bases and J gave up 10 bases, with 9 bases separating them. In DNA, the CDR3 is TGTGCCAGCAGCCAACAGGGATGGGAGCAGTTCTTC. The encoded protein is CASSQQGWEQFF.

V is TRBV6-4 and J is TRBJ2-2; 8 bases are a match to TRBD2. The CDR3 sequence is 14 residues long. V dropped 5 bases and J dropped 5; count of bases not matched to a gene: 4. Germline-derived CDR1 and CDR2 are MRHNA and SNTAGT. The CDR3 nucleotides are TGTGCCAGCAGTCTTTCGGGGGGGACCGGGGAGCTGTTTTTT. Translating gives CASSLSGGTGELFF.

The rearrangement links TRBV29-1 to TRBJ2-3; the D gene could be TRBD1 or TRBD2 (5 bases each). The CDR3 spans 14 residues. Germline CDR1 SQVTM, CDR2 ANQGSEA. V lost 7 bases to trimming and J lost 1 base, with 15 bases between them. CDR3 DNA: TGCAGCGGGGGGTCTTCAGGGCGCACAGATACGCAGTATTTT. This gives the protein CSGGSSGRTDTQYF.

This clone was detected a few times. V gene TRBV6-2 or TRBV6-3 combines with J gene TRBJ2-7; a possible D gene is TRBD1 (6 bases). Trimming shortened V by 2 bases and J by 4 bases, and 15 bases separated the two germline ends. CDR1 is MNHEY and CDR2 is SVGEGT in the germline V gene. The CDR3 has 15 amino acids. The DNA for the CDR3 is TGTGCCAGCAGTTACGGACAGCAGCGGCTTTACGAGCAGTACTTC. It yields the protein CASSYGQQRLYEQYF.

The chain couples TRBV11-2 to TRBJ1-2; 7 bases fit TRBD1. The germline CDR1 and CDR2 sequences are SGHAT and FQNNGV. The length of the CDR3 is 14 residues. Trimming at V came to 4 bases and at J to 13 bases, leaving 15 bases not matched to a gene. The CDR3, as DNA: TGTGCCAGCAGCTCGACAGGGTTTCGGCTGCGTTGCACCTTC. Its protein is CASSSTGFRLRCTF.

The chain links TRBV29-1 to TRBJ1-5; D may be TRBD1 (6 bases). V lost 7 bases to trimming and J lost 7 bases, with 17 bases between them. Germline lookup yields CDR1 SQVTM and CDR2 ANQGSEA. The CDR3 consists of 13 residues. Here the CDR3 reads CSAVGHLGQPQHF. The CDR3 DNA sequence: TGCAGCGCAGTGGGACACCTGGGACAGCCCCAGCATTTT.

This clone was counted many times. This rearrangement joins TRBV14 to TRBJ2-3, with D hard to call. The CDR3 is 11 residues long. The germline V gene has CDR1 SGHDN and CDR2 FVKESK. V lost 3 bases, J lost 10 bases, and 8 bases lay in between. This CDR3 is CASSHSSPQYF. CDR3 bases: TGTGCCAGCAGCCACAGTAGCCCGCAGTATTTT. Full variable domain (rest looked up from reference TRBV14 and TRBJ2-3): EAGVTQFPSHSVIEKGQTVTLRCDPISGHDNLYWYRRVMGKEIKFLLHFVKESKQDESGMPNNRFLAERTGGTYSTLKVQPAELEDSGVYFCASSHSSPQYFGPGTRLTVL.